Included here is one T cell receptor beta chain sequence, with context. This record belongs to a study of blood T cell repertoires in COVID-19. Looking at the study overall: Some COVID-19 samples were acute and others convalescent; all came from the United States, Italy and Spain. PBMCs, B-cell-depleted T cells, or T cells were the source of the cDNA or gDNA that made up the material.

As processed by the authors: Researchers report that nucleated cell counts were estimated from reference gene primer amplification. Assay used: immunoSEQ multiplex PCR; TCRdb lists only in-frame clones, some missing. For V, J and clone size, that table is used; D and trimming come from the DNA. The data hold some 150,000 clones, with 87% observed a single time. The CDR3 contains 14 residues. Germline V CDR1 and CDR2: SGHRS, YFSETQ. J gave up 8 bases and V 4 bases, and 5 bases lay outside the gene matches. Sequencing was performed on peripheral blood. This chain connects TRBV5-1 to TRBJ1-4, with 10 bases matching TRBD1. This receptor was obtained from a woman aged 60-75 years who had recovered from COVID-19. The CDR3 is CASSADRGYEKLFF. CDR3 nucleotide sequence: TGCGCCAGCAGCGCGGACAGGGGGTACGAAAAACTGTTTTTT.